The text below deals with one TCR beta chain. The data derive from a study of blood T cell repertoires in COVID-19. Study context: PBMCs, B-cell-depleted T cells, or T cells were the source of the cDNA or gDNA that made up the material.

Trimming took off 2 bases at V and 4 bases at J, with 15 bases between the two ends. Germline V gene sequence: CDR1 LGHNA, CDR2 YNFKEQ. This CDR3 comprises 16 residues. Original methodology: Amplified reference gene primers provided the basis for estimating nucleated cell counts. Data came from immunoSEQ multiplex PCR; TCRdb stores just in-frame clones and leaves some out. The D gene and trimming were derived from the DNA, and the V and J assignments and clone size from that table. The data contain roughly 250,000 clones, over 80% of them singletons. The sequencing input was peripheral blood. This chain links TRBV4-2 with TRBJ1-5; D perhaps matches TRBD1 (5 bases). The receptor's source is a woman aged 40 to 50 with acute or convalescent COVID-19. The CDR3 DNA sequence: TGTGCCAGCAGCCAATGGTCGGGGGTAATAAATCAGCCCCAGCATTTT. This gives the protein CASSQWSGVINQPQHF.